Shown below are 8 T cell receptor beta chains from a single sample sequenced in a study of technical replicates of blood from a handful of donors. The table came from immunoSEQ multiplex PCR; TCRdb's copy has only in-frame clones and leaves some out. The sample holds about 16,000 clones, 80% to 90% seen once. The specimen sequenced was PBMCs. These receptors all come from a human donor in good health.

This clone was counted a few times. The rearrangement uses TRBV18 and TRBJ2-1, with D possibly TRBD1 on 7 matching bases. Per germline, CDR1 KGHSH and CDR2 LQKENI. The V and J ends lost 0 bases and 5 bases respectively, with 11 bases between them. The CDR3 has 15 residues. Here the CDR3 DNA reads TGTGCCAGCTCACCACCTGGCAGGGGGGACAATGAGCAGTTCTTC. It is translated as CASSPPGRGDNEQFF.

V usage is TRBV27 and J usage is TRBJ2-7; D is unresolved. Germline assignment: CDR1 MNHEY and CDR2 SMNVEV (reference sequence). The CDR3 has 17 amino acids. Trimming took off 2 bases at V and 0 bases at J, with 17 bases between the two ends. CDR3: CASSLRSQRVDSYEQYF. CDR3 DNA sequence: TGTGCCAGCAGTTTAAGGAGTCAGCGAGTTGACTCCTACGAGCAGTACTTC.

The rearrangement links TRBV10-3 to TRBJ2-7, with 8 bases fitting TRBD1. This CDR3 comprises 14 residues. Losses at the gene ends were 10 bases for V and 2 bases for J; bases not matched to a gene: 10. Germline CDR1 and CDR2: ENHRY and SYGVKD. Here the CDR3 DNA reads TGTGCCACCACAGGGACAGGAGTAGCCTACGAGCAGTACTTC. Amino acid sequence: CATTGTGVAYEQYF.

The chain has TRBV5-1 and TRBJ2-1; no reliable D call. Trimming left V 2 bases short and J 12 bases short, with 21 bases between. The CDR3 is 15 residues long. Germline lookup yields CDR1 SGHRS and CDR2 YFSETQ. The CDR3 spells CASSLIGLEGFGQFF. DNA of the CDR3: TGCGCCAGCAGCTTAATTGGTCTAGAAGGCTTCGGGCAGTTCTTC.

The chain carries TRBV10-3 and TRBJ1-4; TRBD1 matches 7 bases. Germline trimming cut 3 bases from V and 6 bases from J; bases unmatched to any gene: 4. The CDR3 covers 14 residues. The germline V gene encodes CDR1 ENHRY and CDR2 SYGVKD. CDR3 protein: CAISDGRGDEKLFF. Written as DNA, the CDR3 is TGTGCCATCAGTGATGGCAGGGGGGATGAAAAACTGTTTTTT.

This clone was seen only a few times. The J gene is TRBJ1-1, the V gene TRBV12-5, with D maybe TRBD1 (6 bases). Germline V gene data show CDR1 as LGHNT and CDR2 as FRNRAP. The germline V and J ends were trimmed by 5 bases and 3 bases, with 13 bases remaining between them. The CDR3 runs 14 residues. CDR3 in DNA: TGTGCTAGTGGTCCCCTCGAGGGGGACACTGAAGCTTTCTTT. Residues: CASGPLEGDTEAFF.

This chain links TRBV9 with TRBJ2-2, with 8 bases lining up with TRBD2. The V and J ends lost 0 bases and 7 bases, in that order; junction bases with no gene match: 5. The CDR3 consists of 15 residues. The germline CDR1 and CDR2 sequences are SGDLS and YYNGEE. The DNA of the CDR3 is TGTGCCAGCAGCGTAGTTGGGACTAGGGGCGGGGAGCTGTTTTTT. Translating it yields CASSVVGTRGGELFF. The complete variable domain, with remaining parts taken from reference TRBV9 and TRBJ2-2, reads DSGVTQTPKHLITATGQRVTLRCSPRSGDLSVYWYQQSLDQGLQFLIQYYNGEERAKGNILERFSAQQFPDLHSELNLSSLELGDSALYFCASSVVGTRGGELFFGEGSRLTVL.

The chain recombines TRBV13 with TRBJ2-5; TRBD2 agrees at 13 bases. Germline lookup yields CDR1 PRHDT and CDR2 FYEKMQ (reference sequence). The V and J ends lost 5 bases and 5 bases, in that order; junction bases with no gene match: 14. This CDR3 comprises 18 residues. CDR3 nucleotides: TGTGCCAGCAGCCAGTGGGCGAGACTAGCGGGAGGTGCGGAGACCCAGTACTTC. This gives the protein CASSQWARLAGGAETQYF.